The following is a T cell receptor beta chain sequence with its context. The sample carries other DNA sequences with the same CDR3. The sample is drawn from a study of blood T cell repertoires in COVID-19. Trimming pared 2 bases from V and 4 bases from J, leaving 6 bases between. The germline V gene has CDR1 MNHEY and CDR2 SVGAGI. The CDR3 consists of 13 residues. Repertoires were generated with immunoSEQ multiplex PCR, while TCRdb's copy carries only in-frame clones and drops some. The table lists under 150,000 clones, around four fifths of them singletons. This TCR was recovered from a man aged 40-55 years with active or convalescent COVID-19. The sequenced sample consisted of peripheral blood. The chain recombines TRBV6-5 with TRBJ1-5; no reliable D call. Here the CDR3 DNA reads TGTGCCAGCAGTTACGGAGGAAATCAGCCCCAGCATTTT. Its protein is CASSYGGNQPQHF.